Presented here are 10 T cell receptor beta chains from one specimen sequenced in a study of T cell responses to AZD1222 COVID-19 vaccine. Here immunoSEQ multiplex PCR was the method, and the copy in TCRdb shows in-frame clones only, minus some. Of 120,000 or so clones in the sample, about 86% were seen once. Source: peripheral blood, taken 28 days after the second AZD1222 dose. The receptors here all came from an adult who received the AZD1222 COVID-19 vaccine.

This sequence joins TRBV13 and TRBJ2-2; 12 nucleotides line up with TRBD2. The CDR3 has 16 residues. Germline assignment: CDR1 PRHDT and CDR2 FYEKMQ (reference sequence). Unmatched junction bases numbered 4, after V lost 2 bases and J lost 6 bases. This chain's CDR3 is CASSLPSGRAPGELFF. In DNA form, the CDR3 reads TGTGCCAGCAGCTTACCTAGCGGGAGGGCCCCCGGGGAGCTGTTTTTT.

The V and J genes are TRBV29-1 and TRBJ2-1; D unresolved. The V end was cut by 5 bases, the J end by 0 bases, with 14 bases between. The CDR3 contains 15 residues. Germline V gene lookup returns CDR1 SQVTM and CDR2 ANQGSEA. CDR3 coding DNA: TGCAGCGTTCCTTCTCGGTCGAGCTCCTACAATGAGCAGTTCTTC. Its protein product is CSVPSRSSSYNEQFF.

This clone showed up just a few times. The chain couples TRBV18 to TRBJ1-4; no clear D gene. Trimming cost V 6 bases and J 7 bases, with 27 bases left between them. The CDR3 length is 18 residues. Germline V gives CDR1 KGHSH, CDR2 LQKENI. The CDR3 here is CASSTTITEALSGEKLFF. The CDR3 nucleotides are TGTGCCAGCTCTACAACGATAACGGAAGCTCTATCGGGTGAAAAACTGTTTTTT. The whole variable domain, remainder taken from reference TRBV18 and TRBJ1-4, is NAGVMQNPRHLVRRRGQEARLRCSPMKGHSHVYWYRQLPEEGLKFMVYLQKENIIDESGMPKERFSAEFPKEGPSILRIQQVVRGDSAAYFCASSTTITEALSGEKLFFGSGTQLSVL.

This clone was seen a few times. This sequence joins TRBV12-3 or TRBV12-4 and TRBJ1-2; D is ambiguous. The ends were cut back, 6 bases at V and 8 bases at J, with 16 bases in the middle. The CDR3 spans 13 residues. The DNA for the CDR3 is TGTGCCAGCAGCCATCGACGGCTTGGGGGCTACACCTTC. Amino acids: CASSHRRLGGYTF.

This clone was detected only a few times. This chain connects TRBV30 to TRBJ1-2, with TRBD1 identical over 11 bases. CDR1 is GTSNPN and CDR2 is SVGIG in the germline V gene (reference sequence). The CDR3 contains 14 residues. The V and J ends lost 3 bases and 5 bases, in that order; junction bases with no gene match: 5. CDR3 in DNA: TGTGCCTGGAGCCCAGGGGACAGGGGGTATGGCTACACCTTC. The encoded protein is CAWSPGDRGYGYTF.

This sequence joins TRBV5-1 and TRBJ2-3; D uncertain. The germline V gene encodes CDR1 SGHRS and CDR2 YFSETQ. This CDR3 has 13 amino acids. Trimming shortened V by 0 bases and J by 1 base, and 3 bases separated the two germline ends. CDR3 coding DNA: TGCGCCAGCAGCTTGGTGGGCACAGATACGCAGTATTTT. Residues: CASSLVGTDTQYF.

The chain joins TRBV7-2 to TRBJ1-2; D uncertain. The CDR3 spans 12 residues. V lost 0 bases and J 9 bases, leaving 8 bases between the germline ends. Germline-derived CDR1 and CDR2 are SGHTA and FQGNSA. As DNA, the CDR3 is TGTGCCAGCAGCTTAGCGGGCACAAGCTACACCTTC. Protein product: CASSLAGTSYTF.

J is TRBJ2-1 and V is TRBV30, with TRBD2 matching over 7 bases. V lost 4 bases and J lost 9; bases outside the gene matches: 15. CDR3 size: 15 residues. The germline gives CDR1 GTSNPN, CDR2 SVGIG (reference sequence). CDR3 DNA sequence: TGTGCCTGGACCGGACTAGTTAGAGGTCGTGGTGAGCAGTTCTTC. Its protein product is CAWTGLVRGRGEQFF.

This chain uses TRBV7-8 with TRBJ1-6; perhaps TRBD1 as D (6 bases). The CDR3 consists of 15 residues. Trimming took off 1 base at V and 7 bases at J, with 11 bases between the two ends. The germline gives CDR1 SGHVS, CDR2 FQNEAQ. The CDR3 loop is CASSLGRTVNSPLHF. The CDR3 bases are TGTGCCAGCAGCTTAGGACGGACAGTAAATTCACCCCTCCACTTT.

The rearrangement uses TRBV6-2 or TRBV6-3 and TRBJ1-2; D unclear. Trimming cost V 2 bases and J 11 bases, with 18 bases left between them. The germline gives CDR1 MNHEY, CDR2 SVGEGT. The CDR3 loop spans 14 amino acids. The CDR3 is CASSYRGLGVVYTF. CDR3 bases: TGTGCCAGCAGTTACAGAGGGCTCGGAGTCGTATACACCTTC.